A single TCR beta chain is shown here with its context. Antigen: not known. Produced via immunoSEQ multiplex PCR; TCRdb's table is partial and in-frame only. The sample consists of some 48,000 clones, 70% to 90% of them appearing once. Germline assignment: CDR1 SNHLY and CDR2 FYNNEI. V was clipped by 8 bases and J by 1 base, with 14 bases between them. The CDR3 sequence is 14 residues long. The data belong to a study of OX40 agonist ivuxolimab in advanced cancers. Study overall: Patients receiving dose escalation had hepatocellular carcinoma, melanoma, renal cell or head and neck cancer. Three patients got partial responses; one had hepatocellular carcinoma and two had cutaneous melanoma.

Study-wide findings and caveats: Some nonresponders additionally presented with little normalized T-cell clonal expansion.

This specimen was CD4+ or CD8+ T cells sorted from blood, taken in a trial of the OX40 agonist ivuxolimab. This clonotype originated in an adult with an advanced solid tumor such as melanoma, head and neck, liver or kidney cancer. V is TRBV2 and J is TRBJ1-1; no clear D. The CDR3: CASGEGLRNTEAFF. CDR3 DNA: TGTGCCAGCGGAGAGGGCCTTAGGAACACTGAAGCTTTCTTT.